This T cell receptor (beta chain) was sequenced for a study of control samples from healthy donors and cancer patients. The CDR3 totals 15 residues. Germline lookup yields CDR1 MNHEY and CDR2 SMNVEV (reference sequence). V lost 6 bases and J lost 2; bases outside the gene matches: 7. Here immunoSEQ multiplex PCR was the method, and the copy in TCRdb shows in-frame clones only, minus some. The sample includes around 170,000 clones, 70% to 90% of them seen just once. The sequenced sample was blood. This chain links TRBV27 with TRBJ2-7, with 10 bases that match TRBD2. This receptor was taken from a woman aged 25 to 45 in good health. The CDR3 DNA reads TGTGCCAGCAGCTTCTCTAGCGGGGGCACCTACGAGCAGTACTTC. Translated: CASSFSSGGTYEQYF.